The 8 T cell receptor beta chains reported below all come from one sample, sequenced in a study of somatic mutations in cytotoxic T cells in rheumatoid arthritis. Method: immunoSEQ multiplex PCR; TCRdb's copy keeps in-frame clones and lacks some. The sample carries 20,000 to 25,000 clones, 80% to 90% recorded once. The sequencing sample was made of CD8+ T cells sorted from blood. These receptors were obtained from an adult with rheumatoid arthritis.

The chain carries TRBV9 and TRBJ2-2; 11 bases are a match to TRBD1. CDR3 size: 17 residues. V dropped 0 bases and J dropped 5; count of bases not matched to a gene: 6. Germline CDR1 SGDLS, CDR2 YYNGEE. CDR3 DNA: TGTGCCAGCAGCGTAGCTGGACAGGGGGCTTGGACCGGGGAGCTGTTTTTT. Its protein product is CASSVAGQGAWTGELFF.

The chain couples TRBV6-1 to TRBJ1-3; 8 positions match TRBD1. The CDR3 is made up of 14 amino acids. Germline V gene data show CDR1 as MNHNS and CDR2 as SASEGT. Trimming took 4 bases from V and 8 from J; bases not matched to a gene: 7. In DNA form, the CDR3 reads TGTGCCAGCAGTGGGACAGGGTGGAGGGACACCATATATTTT. Its protein product is CASSGTGWRDTIYF.

Turning to this clone: This CDR3 is also generated by other DNA sequences in the sample. The chain uses TRBV6-4 and TRBJ2-3; the D is unclear. The CDR3 is 13 residues long. Between the trimmed V and J ends, which lost 4 bases and 0 bases, there was a span of 5 bases. Germline assignment: CDR1 MRHNA and CDR2 SNTAGT. DNA for the CDR3: TGTGCCAGCAGTGTGGGCAGCACAGATACGCAGTATTTT. Protein sequence: CASSVGSTDTQYF.

This clone rates as medium-sized. The chain combines TRBV5-5 with TRBJ1-5; D is possibly TRBD1 (5 bases). Trimming took off 0 bases at V and 7 bases at J, with 8 bases between the two ends. Per the germline V gene, CDR1 is SGHKS and CDR2 is YYEKEE (reference sequence). The CDR3 contains 13 residues. The CDR3 bases are TGTGCCAGCAGCTTGGGTGGGGGGCAGCCCCAGCATTTT. Its protein is CASSLGGGQPQHF.

This chain uses TRBV11-1 with TRBJ2-3, with 7 nucleotides matching TRBD2. The length of the CDR3 is 15 residues. The V gene end was trimmed by 6 bases and the J gene end by 2 bases; junction bases not matched to a gene: 8. CDR1 is SGHAT and CDR2 is FQDESV in the germline V gene (reference sequence). CDR3 residues: CASSLSGDYTDTQYF. The CDR3 DNA reads as TGTGCCAGCAGTTTAAGCGGGGACTACACAGATACGCAGTATTTT.

The genes are TRBV9 and TRBJ1-1, with TRBD1 as a possible D gene (6 bases). CDR1 and CDR2 from the germline V gene are SGDLS and YYNGEE. Between the trimmed V and J ends, which lost 2 bases and 4 bases, there was a span of 9 bases. The CDR3 contains 13 residues. CDR3 sequence: CASSVGAGTEAFF. CDR3 coding DNA: TGTGCCAGCAGCGTGGGGGCGGGCACTGAAGCTTTCTTT.

The chain has TRBV19 and TRBJ2-2; 10 positions match TRBD2. Losses at the gene ends were 5 bases for V and 4 bases for J; bases not matched to a gene: 7. The CDR3 is 16 residues long. From germline, CDR1 is LNHDA and CDR2 SQIVND (reference sequence). The CDR3 reads CASSSLAGGPTGELFF. CDR3 in DNA: TGTGCCAGTAGTTCCTTAGCGGGGGGCCCCACCGGGGAGCTGTTTTTT.

CDR3 protein: CASIKTLGGEAGNEQFF. CDR3 sequence (DNA): TGTGCCAGCATTAAAACGCTAGGAGGGGAAGCTGGCAATGAGCAGTTCTTC. The rearrangement uses TRBV27 and TRBJ2-1, with TRBD2 as a possible D gene (6 bases). This CDR3 comprises 17 residues. The germline V gene has CDR1 MNHEY and CDR2 SMNVEV (reference sequence). V was trimmed by 7 bases and J by 6 bases, leaving 25 bases between them.